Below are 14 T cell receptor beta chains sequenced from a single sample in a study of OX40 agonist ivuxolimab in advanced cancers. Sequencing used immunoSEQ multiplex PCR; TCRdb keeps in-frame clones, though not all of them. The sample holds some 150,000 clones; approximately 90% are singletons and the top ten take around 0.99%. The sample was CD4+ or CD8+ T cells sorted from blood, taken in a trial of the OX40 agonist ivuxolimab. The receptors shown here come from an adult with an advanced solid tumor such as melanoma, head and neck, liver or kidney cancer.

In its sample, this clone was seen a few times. Written as DNA, the CDR3 is TGTGCCAGCAGCTTTAGGGGCAGATCCTACGAGCAGTACTTC. Translation: CASSFRGRSYEQYF. The rearrangement links TRBV5-6 to TRBJ2-7; tentative D call: TRBD1 (5 bases). The CDR3 covers 14 residues. Germline lookup yields CDR1 SGHDT and CDR2 YYEEEE. With 2 bases removed from V and 1 base from J, the gap between germline ends came to 10 bases.

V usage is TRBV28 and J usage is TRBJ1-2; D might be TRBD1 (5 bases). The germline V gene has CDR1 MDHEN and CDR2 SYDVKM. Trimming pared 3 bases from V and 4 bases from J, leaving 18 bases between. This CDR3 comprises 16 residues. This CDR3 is CASSFPPGRLGYGYTF. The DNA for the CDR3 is TGTGCCAGCAGTTTCCCCCCAGGGCGCCTTGGCTATGGCTACACCTTC.

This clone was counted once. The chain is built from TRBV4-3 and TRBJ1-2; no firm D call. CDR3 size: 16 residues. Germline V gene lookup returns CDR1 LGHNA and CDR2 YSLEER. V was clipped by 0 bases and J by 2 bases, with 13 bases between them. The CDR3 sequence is CASSQEGSRRNYGYTF. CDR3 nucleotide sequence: TGCGCCAGCAGCCAAGAAGGCAGCAGGCGGAACTATGGCTACACCTTC.

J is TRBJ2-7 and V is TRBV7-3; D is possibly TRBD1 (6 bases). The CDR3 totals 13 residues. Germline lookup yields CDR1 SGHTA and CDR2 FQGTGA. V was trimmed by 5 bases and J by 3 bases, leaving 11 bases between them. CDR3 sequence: CASSPSTGYEQYF. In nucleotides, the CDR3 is TGTGCCAGCAGCCCGTCGACAGGCTACGAGCAGTACTTC. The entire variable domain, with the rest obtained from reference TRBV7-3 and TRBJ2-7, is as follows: GAGVSQTPSNKVTEKGKYVELRCDPISGHTALYWYRQSLGQGPEFLIYFQGTGAADDSGLPNDRFFAVRPEGSVSTLKIQRTERGDSAVYLCASSPSTGYEQYFGPGTRLTVT.

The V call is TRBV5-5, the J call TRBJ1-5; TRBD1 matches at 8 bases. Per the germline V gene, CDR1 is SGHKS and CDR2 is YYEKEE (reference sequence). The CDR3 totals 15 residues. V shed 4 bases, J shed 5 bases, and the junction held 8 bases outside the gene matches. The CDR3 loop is CASSPGTGWDQPQHF. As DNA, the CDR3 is TGTGCCAGCAGCCCTGGGACAGGATGGGATCAGCCCCAGCATTTT.

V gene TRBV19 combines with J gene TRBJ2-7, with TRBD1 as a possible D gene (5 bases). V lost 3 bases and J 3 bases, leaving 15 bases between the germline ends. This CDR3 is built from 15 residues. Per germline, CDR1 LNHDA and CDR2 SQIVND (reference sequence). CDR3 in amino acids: CASSIATDKGYEQYF. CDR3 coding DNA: TGTGCCAGTAGTATCGCCACGGACAAGGGCTACGAGCAGTACTTC.

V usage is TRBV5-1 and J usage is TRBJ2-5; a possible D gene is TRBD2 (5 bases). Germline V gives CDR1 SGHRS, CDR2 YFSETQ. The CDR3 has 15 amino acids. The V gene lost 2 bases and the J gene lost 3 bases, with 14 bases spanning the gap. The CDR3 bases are TGCGCCAGCAGCTTTGAGGGCAGAGGAGAAGAGACCCAGTACTTC. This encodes CASSFEGRGEETQYF.

CDR3 in DNA: TGCGCCAGCAGTCAGGAGGGGGCCTCTGGAAACACCATATATTTT. It is translated as CASSQEGASGNTIYF. The J gene is TRBJ1-3, the V gene TRBV5-1; TRBD1 matches 7 bases. From germline, CDR1 is SGHRS and CDR2 YFSETQ. After removal of 5 bases from V and 0 bases from J, the junction contained 5 bases not matched to a gene. This CDR3 is 15 amino acids long.

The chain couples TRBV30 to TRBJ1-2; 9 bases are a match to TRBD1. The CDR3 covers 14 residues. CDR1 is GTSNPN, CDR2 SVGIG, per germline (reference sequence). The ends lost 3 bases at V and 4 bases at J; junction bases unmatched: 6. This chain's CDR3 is CAWSGDRESYGYTF. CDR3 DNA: TGTGCCTGGAGCGGGGACAGGGAGAGCTATGGCTACACCTTC.

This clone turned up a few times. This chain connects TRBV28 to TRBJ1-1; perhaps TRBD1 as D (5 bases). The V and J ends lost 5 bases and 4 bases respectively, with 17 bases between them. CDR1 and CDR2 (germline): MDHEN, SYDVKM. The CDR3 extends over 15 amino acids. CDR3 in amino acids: CASSTIKLGGTEAFF. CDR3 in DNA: TGTGCCAGCAGTACGATAAAACTGGGGGGCACTGAAGCTTTCTTT.

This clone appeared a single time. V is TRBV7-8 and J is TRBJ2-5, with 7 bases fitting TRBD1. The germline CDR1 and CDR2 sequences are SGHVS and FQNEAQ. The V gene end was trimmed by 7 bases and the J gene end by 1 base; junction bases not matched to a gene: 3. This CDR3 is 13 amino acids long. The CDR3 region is CASTPGGQETQYF. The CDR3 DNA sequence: TGTGCCAGCACCCCAGGGGGCCAAGAGACCCAGTACTTC.

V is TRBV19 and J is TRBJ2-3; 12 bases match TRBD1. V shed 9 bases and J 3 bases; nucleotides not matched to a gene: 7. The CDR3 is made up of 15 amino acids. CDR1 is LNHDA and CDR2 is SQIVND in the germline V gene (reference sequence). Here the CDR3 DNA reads TGTGCCAGCCGTTCGGGACAGGGGGCAACAGATACGCAGTATTTT. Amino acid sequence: CASRSGQGATDTQYF. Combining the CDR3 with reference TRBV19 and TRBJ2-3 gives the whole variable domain DGGITQSPKYLFRKEGQNVTLSCEQNLNHDAMYWYRQDPGQGLRLIYYSQIVNDFQKGDIAEGYSVSREKKESFPLTVTSAQKNPTAFYLCASRSGQGATDTQYFGPGTRLTVL.

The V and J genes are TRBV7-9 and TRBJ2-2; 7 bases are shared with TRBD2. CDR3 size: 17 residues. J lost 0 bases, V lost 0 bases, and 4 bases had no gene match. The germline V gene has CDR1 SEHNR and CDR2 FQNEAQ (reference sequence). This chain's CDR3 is CASSLAFGGTNTGELFF. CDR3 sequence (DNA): TGTGCCAGCAGCTTAGCCTTCGGGGGGACGAACACCGGGGAGCTGTTTTTT.

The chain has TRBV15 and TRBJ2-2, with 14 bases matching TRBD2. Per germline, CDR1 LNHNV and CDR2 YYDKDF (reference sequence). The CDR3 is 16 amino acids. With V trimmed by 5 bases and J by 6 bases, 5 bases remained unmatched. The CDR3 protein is CATSSRLAGGAGELFF. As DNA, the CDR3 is TGTGCCACCAGCTCCAGACTAGCGGGAGGGGCCGGGGAGCTGTTTTTT.